This is a list of T cell receptor beta chains from one sample in a study of somatic mutations in cytotoxic T cells in rheumatoid arthritis. Clones were read by immunoSEQ multiplex PCR, and TCRdb kept only the in-frame ones, dropping some. The data contain tens of thousands of clones, about 86% of them seen just once; the ten biggest clones take up approximately 17%. Sequenced material: CD8+ T cells sorted from blood. The receptors here all came from a woman aged 50 to 60 in good health. Both conserved end residues are part of each CDR3. The D gene is left open where the match is weak. Clone size is given for some rows only: seen once, a few or many times, or a class if the clone is expanded.

abundance,v_gene,j_gene,d_gene,CDR3aa,CDR3nt
once,TRBV7-2,TRBJ2-5,TRBD1,CASSSGTGGSGETQYF,TGTGCCAGCAGCTCAGGGACAGGGGGATCGGGAGAGACCCAGTACTTC
NA,TRBV6-5,TRBJ2-2,NA,CASSLGIAGTGELFF,TGTGCCAGCAGTCTAGGGATTGCGGGGACCGGGGAGCTGTTTTTT
NA,TRBV15,TRBJ2-3,TRBD1,CATSIPGGGTDTQYF,TGTGCCACCAGCATACCAGGGGGAGGCACAGATACGCAGTATTTT
NA,TRBV13,TRBJ2-5,NA,CASSLGGIGETQYF,TGTGCCAGCAGCTTAGGGGGGATTGGAGAGACCCAGTACTTC
NA,TRBV28,TRBJ2-5,NA,CASSLGYQETQYF,TGTGCCAGCAGTTTGGGCTACCAAGAGACCCAGTACTTC
NA,TRBV4-1,TRBJ2-7,TRBD1,CASSQTTGGTYEQYF,TGCGCCAGCAGCCAGACGACAGGGGGCACCTACGAGCAGTACTTC
NA,TRBV28,TRBJ2-2,TRBD2,CASRRTSGGHTGELFF,TGTGCCAGCAGAAGGACTAGCGGGGGCCACACCGGGGAGCTGTTTTTT
NA,TRBV6-5,TRBJ2-1,NA,CASSPGLAYNEQFF,TGTGCCAGCAGTCCGGGACTGGCGTACAATGAGCAGTTCTTC
NA,TRBV5-4,TRBJ1-2,NA,CASSHTINYGYTF,TGTGCCAGCAGCCACACGATTAACTATGGCTACACCTTC
NA,TRBV27,TRBJ2-7,TRBD2,CASSWGTTYEQYF,TGTGCCAGCAGTTGGGGGACTACCTACGAGCAGTACTTC
NA,TRBV6-6,TRBJ1-1,TRBD1,CASSYSPGGTEAFF,TGTGCCAGCAGTTACTCACCAGGGGGCACTGAAGCTTTCTTT
medium-sized,TRBV2,TRBJ2-1,TRBD2,CASSEALGLAGGDEQFF,TGTGCCAGCAGTGAAGCGCTGGGACTAGCGGGGGGGGATGAGCAGTTCTTC
NA,TRBV7-8,TRBJ1-1,NA,CASSLGGVNTEAFF,TGTGCCAGCAGCCTTGGTGGGGTCAACACTGAAGCTTTCTTT
NA,TRBV27,TRBJ1-1,NA,CASSSNLGTEAFF,TGTGCCAGCAGTTCGAACTTGGGGACTGAAGCTTTCTTT
few,TRBV7-2,TRBJ2-7,NA,CASSLEGPYEQYF,TGTGCCAGCAGCCTAGAGGGCCCCTACGAGCAGTACTTC
NA,TRBV9,TRBJ1-1,NA,CASSVGTGSRATEAFF,TGTGCCAGCAGCGTCGGGACGGGGTCGCGTGCCACTGAAGCTTTCTTT
NA,TRBV6-5,TRBJ2-4,TRBD1,CASSPDRGLNIQYF,TGTGCCAGCAGCCCGGACAGGGGGCTAAACATTCAGTACTTC
NA,TRBV25-1,TRBJ1-2,NA,CASSESGRMRGYTF,TGTGCCAGCAGTGAATCTGGCAGGATGAGGGGCTACACCTTC
NA,TRBV5-3,TRBJ2-5,TRBD1,CARSHRDRETQYF,TGTGCCAGAAGCCACCGGGACAGGGAGACCCAGTACTTC
NA,TRBV28,TRBJ2-3,TRBD2,CASSSPGGSNRTQYF,TGTGCCAGCAGTTCCCCGGGAGGGTCGAATAGGACGCAGTATTTT
NA,TRBV5-1,TRBJ1-1,NA,CASSWVLGTEAFF,TGCGCCAGCAGCTGGGTCCTGGGAACTGAAGCTTTCTTT
NA,TRBV18,TRBJ1-6,NA,CASSVTERGTYSPLHF,TGTGCCAGCTCAGTGACAGAAAGGGGTACTTATTCACCCCTCCACTTT
NA,TRBV4-2,TRBJ2-3,NA,CASSSHPADTQYF,TGTGCCAGCAGCTCCCACCCGGCAGATACGCAGTATTTT
NA,TRBV19,TRBJ1-1,NA,CASKAGLTEAFF,TGTGCCAGTAAGGCAGGGCTGACTGAAGCTTTCTTT
once,TRBV4-1,TRBJ1-6,NA,CASSSGLLDSPLHF,TGCGCCAGCAGCTCGGGACTCCTAGATTCACCCCTCCACTTT
NA,TRBV6-4,TRBJ2-3,NA,CASSDSKGADTQYF,TGTGCCAGCAGTGACTCGAAAGGGGCAGATACGCAGTATTTT
NA,TRBV6-5,TRBJ1-3,TRBD1,CASSYGTGVGNTIYF,TGTGCCAGCAGTTACGGGACAGGGGTTGGAAACACCATATATTTT
NA,TRBV6-4,TRBJ2-2,TRBD1,CASSDSQGDTGELFF,TGTGCCAGCAGTGACTCACAGGGGGACACCGGGGAGCTGTTTTTT
NA,TRBV5-5,TRBJ2-5,TRBD2,CASSRAGTSGLETQYF,TGTGCCAGCAGCAGAGCCGGGACTAGCGGGCTAGAGACCCAGTACTTC
once,TRBV21-1,TRBJ2-5,NA,CASSKGRCPQETQYF,TGTGCCAGCAGCAAAGGGCGGTGTCCACAAGAGACCCAGTACTTC
NA,TRBV27,TRBJ1-2,NA,CASSLRAAPSYGYTF,TGTGCCAGCAGCTTGCGGGCTGCCCCTTCCTATGGCTACACCTTC
NA,TRBV9,TRBJ2-7,TRBD2,CASSLSGTSGGAVEQYF,TGTGCCAGCAGCCTCTCCGGGACTAGCGGGGGGGCGGTAGAGCAGTACTTC
NA,TRBV14,TRBJ2-2,NA,CASSLPGAGELFF,TGTGCCAGCAGCCTCCCCGGGGCCGGGGAGCTGTTTTTT
NA,TRBV7-2,TRBJ2-7,TRBD2,CASSLTGLASYEQYF,TGTGCCAGCAGCTTAACGGGACTAGCGAGTTACGAGCAGTACTTC
once,TRBV7-9,TRBJ2-1,NA,CASSFMGGGPGNEQFF,TGTGCCAGCAGCTTTATGGGGGGGGGCCCGGGCAATGAGCAGTTCTTC